The text below deals with one TCR beta chain. Its antigen is not known. This specimen belongs to a study of blood T cells in healthy people across ages. Regarding the study as a whole: With age, beta diversity per million T cells declined roughly linearly, significantly by 40 to 50.

Germline CDR1 is SGHRS and CDR2 is YFSETQ. This CDR3 is 15 amino acids long. The ends were cut back, 1 base at V and 3 bases at J, with 12 bases in the middle. A J-beta primer mix and a sample-barcoded 5' primer were used in a second PCR of roughly 6 to 12 cycles. TCRdb called the 5' RACE reads again in MiXCR, with one record for every CDR3 protein. This table holds 550,000 to 700,000 distinct CDR3 sequences, approximately 30% found once. Material: blood. V and J are TRBV5-1 and TRBJ2-3, with D possibly matching TRBD1 (5 bases). This TCR derives from a woman aged 65 to 85 in good health. This CDR3 is CASSLSQGRTDTQYF. Written as DNA, the CDR3 is TGCGCCAGCAGCTTGTCTCAGGGTCGGACAGATACGCAGTATTTT.